The 32 T cell receptor beta chains in this list originate from one sample, sequenced in a study of identical twins. MiXCR, applied by TCRdb to the 5' RACE reads, yields one record per CDR3 protein. Among about 480,000 distinct CDR3 sequences listed, 14% were seen once. This sample was also put to use in a study of yellow fever vaccine responses in identical twins.

The sequencing sample was made of CD4+ T cells sorted from blood. Receptors originate from a young woman in good health.

This clonotype was found a few times. DNA for the CDR3: TGTGCCAGCAGTTCGTTACAGGGGGCTTGGATGACCAAAAACATTCAGTACTTC. Its protein product is CASSSLQGAWMTKNIQYF. V and J are TRBV11-2 and TRBJ2-4; 9 bases fit TRBD1. CDR3 length: 18 amino acids. The germline V gene encodes CDR1 SGHAT and CDR2 FQNNGV. Trimming cost V 6 bases and J 2 bases; bases outside gene matches: 14.

The gene calls are TRBV4-3 and TRBJ2-5; D remains unclear. In germline, CDR1 is LGHNA, CDR2 YSLEER. The CDR3 runs 13 residues. Deletions cut 4 bases from V and 1 base from J, with 7 bases between. CDR3: CASSRRPQETQYF. For the CDR3, the DNA is TGCGCCAGCAGCCGACGGCCCCAAGAGACCCAGTACTTC.

This clonotype was observed a few times. This chain uses TRBV18 with TRBJ1-1; D is uncertain. The V end was cut by 0 bases, the J end by 6 bases, with 14 bases between. This CDR3 contains 15 residues. Germline values: CDR1 KGHSH, CDR2 LQKENI. For the CDR3, the DNA is TGTGCCAGCTCACCACCGAGTCTCCGGGATGCTGAAGCTTTCTTT. Its translation: CASSPPSLRDAEAFF.

The V and J genes are TRBV5-1 and TRBJ1-1; tentative D call: TRBD1 (5 bases). Trimming removed 10 bases at V and 8 bases at J, with 18 bases between. This CDR3 contains 12 residues. Germline V gene data show CDR1 as SGHRS and CDR2 as YFSETQ. The CDR3 is CAAAEPGGEAFF. The CDR3 DNA sequence: TGCGCCGCAGCCGAACCGGGGGGAGAAGCTTTCTTT.

This chain joins TRBV7-8 and TRBJ2-1; TRBD2 aligns across 7 bases. V was clipped by 1 base and J by 5 bases; unmatched bases: 5. CDR1 is SGHVS and CDR2 is FQNEAQ in the germline V gene. The CDR3 is 15 residues long. DNA of the CDR3: TGTGCCAGCAGCTTAGGGCTAGCGGCCGACAATGAGCAGTTCTTC. Translated, it gives CASSLGLAADNEQFF.

The rearrangement joins TRBV7-2 to TRBJ2-7; no reliable D call. The CDR3 has 12 amino acids. Between the trimmed V and J ends, which lost 5 bases and 6 bases, there was a span of 11 bases. Germline V gene lookup returns CDR1 SGHTA and CDR2 FQGNSA. CDR3 DNA sequence: TGTGCCAGCAGCCCCGGTCGACGCGAGCAGTACTTC. Translation: CASSPGRREQYF.

This clonotype was observed a few times. This sequence joins TRBV10-3 and TRBJ2-1; 11 bases are a match to TRBD2. The CDR3 covers 17 residues. The germline CDR1 and CDR2 sequences are ENHRY and SYGVKD. V was pared by 4 bases and J by 9 bases, with 14 bases of the junction left unmatched. In nucleotides, the CDR3 is TGTGCCATCAGTGGAACCAGCGGGACTAGCGGCTGGGCTGAGCAGTTCTTC. Translated, it gives CAISGTSGTSGWAEQFF.

The sample holds a few counts of this clonotype. The CDR3 sequence is CAISELGTGYYEQYF. Here the CDR3 DNA reads TGTGCCATCAGTGAATTAGGGACAGGGTACTACGAGCAGTACTTC. V is TRBV10-3 and J is TRBJ2-7, with 9 bases matching TRBD1. CDR1 and CDR2 from the germline V gene are ENHRY and SYGVKD. Germline trimming cut 3 bases from V and 3 bases from J; bases unmatched to any gene: 6. The length of the CDR3 is 15 residues.

The chain couples TRBV6-5 to TRBJ2-3, with 12 nucleotides matching TRBD2. V dropped 5 bases and J dropped 2; count of bases not matched to a gene: 5. Germline V gene data show CDR1 as MNHEY and CDR2 as SVGAGI. This CDR3 contains 16 residues. In nucleotides, the CDR3 is TGTGCCAGCAGTCACACTAGCGGGGGGTTCACAGATACGCAGTATTTT. Translated: CASSHTSGGFTDTQYF.

This clonotype was counted only a few times. V and J are TRBV28 and TRBJ2-3, with D possibly TRBD1 on 6 matching bases. Trimming took off 9 bases at V and 3 bases at J, with 13 bases between the two ends. Germline V gene lookup returns CDR1 MDHEN and CDR2 SYDVKM. The length of the CDR3 is 13 residues. This CDR3 reads CASTLRGTDTQYF. DNA for the CDR3: TGTGCCAGTACCCTCAGGGGAACAGATACGCAGTATTTT.

This clonotype was seen only a few times. The rearrangement uses TRBV18 and TRBJ2-5; TRBD2 might be the D (6 bases). Trimming stripped 2 bases from V and 1 base from J, with 14 bases between. CDR3 length: 16 residues. CDR1 and CDR2 (germline): KGHSH, LQKENI. The CDR3 DNA sequence: TGTGCCAGCTCACCATTCGGAGCGGGCCCCCAAGAGACCCAGTACTTC. Its protein is CASSPFGAGPQETQYF.

A few counts support this clonotype. This chain joins TRBV5-1 and TRBJ2-3; 12 bases line up with TRBD2. V shed 7 bases, J shed 3 bases, and the junction held 12 bases outside the gene matches. Germline V CDR1 and CDR2: SGHRS, YFSETQ. The CDR3 length is 17 residues. The CDR3 reads CASAITLTSGGTDTQYF. The CDR3, as DNA: TGCGCCAGCGCAATTACCCTGACTAGCGGGGGTACAGATACGCAGTATTTT. Based on the CDR3 plus reference TRBV5-1 and TRBJ2-3, the full variable domain is KAGVTQTPRYLIKTRGQQVTLSCSPISGHRSVSWYQQTPGQGLQFLFEYFSETQRNKGNFPGRFSGRQFSNSRSEMNVSTLELGDSALYLCASAITLTSGGTDTQYFGPGTRLTVL.

The CDR3 DNA reads TGTGCCAGCAGGATGGATAGAAACACCATATATTTT. This sequence encodes CASRMDRNTIYF. The chain employs TRBV6-1 and TRBJ1-3; D is ambiguous. V was clipped by 6 bases and J by 5 bases, with 8 bases between them. The CDR3 covers 12 residues. The germline gives CDR1 MNHNS, CDR2 SASEGT.

The rearrangement links TRBV11-1 to TRBJ2-3; TRBD2 matches at 11 bases. J lost 8 bases, V lost 1 base, and 8 bases had no gene match. The CDR3 extends over 16 amino acids. The germline gives CDR1 SGHAT, CDR2 FQDESV (reference sequence). CDR3 in DNA: TGTGCCAGCAGCTTAGAACTAGCGGGAGTGTCGGGTACGCAGTATTTT. Amino acids: CASSLELAGVSGTQYF.

A few counts support this clonotype. The chain is built from TRBV14 and TRBJ2-1; the D is unclear. The CDR3 runs 13 residues. Trimming removed 5 bases at V and 4 bases at J, with 9 bases between. CDR1 is SGHDN, CDR2 FVKESK, per germline. The CDR3 region is CASSSQTYNEQFF. CDR3 DNA sequence: TGTGCCAGCAGCTCCCAGACTTACAATGAGCAGTTCTTC.

V is TRBV2 and J is TRBJ2-1; D remains unclear. The CDR3 covers 15 residues. Germline values: CDR1 SNHLY, CDR2 FYNNEI. Between the trimmed V and J ends, which lost 7 bases and 0 bases, there was a span of 13 bases. CDR3 sequence (DNA): TGTGCCAGCACGAACGAAGCGAGCTCCTACAATGAGCAGTTCTTC. This codes for CASTNEASSYNEQFF.

This clonotype was seen more than once but under ten times. This rearrangement joins TRBV29-1 to TRBJ2-5; 8 bases align to TRBD2. The CDR3 is made up of 16 amino acids. CDR1 is SQVTM and CDR2 is ANQGSEA in the germline V gene. J gave up 9 bases and V 3 bases, and 18 bases lay outside the gene matches. The CDR3 DNA reads as TGCAGCGTTGATCGGGGGGGCGCCGAGTCTGGAAAGCCCCAGTACTTC. Protein sequence: CSVDRGGAESGKPQYF.

The chain is built from TRBV11-2 and TRBJ1-3; perhaps TRBD1 as D (5 bases). V lost 5 bases, J lost 0 bases, and 23 bases lay in between. Germline CDR1 SGHAT, CDR2 FQNNGV. The CDR3 extends over 19 amino acids. CDR3 amino acids: CASSPRGYQGQGSGNTIYF. The CDR3 DNA reads as TGTGCCAGCAGCCCTAGGGGATATCAAGGCCAGGGCTCTGGAAACACCATATATTTT.

The CDR3 loop reads CASRTSGTAYNEQFF. The CDR3 DNA reads TGTGCCAGCAGGACCTCCGGGACAGCATACAATGAGCAGTTCTTC. The gene calls are TRBV14 and TRBJ2-1; 7 positions match TRBD1. The CDR3 is made up of 15 amino acids. Germline CDR1 reads SGHDN; CDR2 reads FVKESK. J lost 4 bases, V lost 6 bases, and 9 bases had no gene match.

The J gene is TRBJ1-2, the V gene TRBV15; D uncertain. Per germline, CDR1 LNHNV and CDR2 YYDKDF (reference sequence). The CDR3 has 12 amino acids. Trimming took 5 bases from V and 2 from J, leaving 6 bases between them. The CDR3 loop is CATSGGNYGYTF. The CDR3 coding sequence is TGTGCCACCAGCGGCGGGAACTATGGCTACACCTTC.

This rearrangement joins TRBV10-3 to TRBJ2-3; 7 bases map to TRBD2. The CDR3 is 15 amino acids. In germline, CDR1 is ENHRY, CDR2 SYGVKD. Unmatched junction bases numbered 6, after V lost 4 bases and J lost 2 bases. The CDR3 DNA reads TGTGCCATCAGTGGCGGAGCGGGGTCCACAGATACGCAGTATTTT. Its protein is CAISGGAGSTDTQYF.

In this sample, this clonotype turned up a few times. The V call is TRBV12-3 or TRBV12-4, the J call TRBJ2-7; 9 bases fit TRBD1. The CDR3 runs 14 residues. The V segment lost 5 bases and the J segment 5 bases; nucleotides outside the gene matches: 7. CDR3 loop: CASSRDRVINEQYF. CDR3 DNA: TGTGCCAGCAGTAGGGACAGGGTAATCAACGAGCAGTACTTC.

The chain uses TRBV7-9 and TRBJ2-4, with 8 bases identical to TRBD1. The CDR3 consists of 16 residues. Germline values: CDR1 SEHNR, CDR2 FQNEAQ (reference sequence). V was pared by 1 base and J by 4 bases, with 6 bases of the junction left unmatched. CDR3 coding DNA: TGTGCCAGCAGCTTAGTCCCTCGGACAGGGAAAAACATTCAGTACTTC. This encodes CASSLVPRTGKNIQYF. The entire variable domain, with the rest obtained from reference TRBV7-9 and TRBJ2-4, is as follows: DTGVSQNPRHKITKRGQNVTFRCDPISEHNRLYWYRQTLGQGPEFLTYFQNEAQLEKSRLLSDRFSAERPKGSFSTLEIQRTEQGDSAMYLCASSLVPRTGKNIQYFGAGTRLSVL.

Comment on this clonotype: The junction and the germline gene differ at one end; a read error may be behind it. The chain joins TRBV4-3 to TRBJ2-7; D perhaps matches TRBD2 (6 bases). Germline values: CDR1 LGHNA, CDR2 YSLEER. The CDR3 runs 13 residues. CDR3 sequence reads: CASSQAWAGPPDF. The CDR3 DNA follows: TGCGCCAGCAGCCAGGCCTGGGCGGGACCGCCGGACTTC.

CDR3 amino acids: CSAPEHNEQFF. The CDR3 nucleotides are TGCAGTGCTCCAGAACACAATGAGCAGTTCTTC. This sequence joins TRBV20-1 and TRBJ2-1; no clear D. CDR3 length equals 11 residues. V lost 5 bases and J lost 5, with 7 bases in between. Germline lookup yields CDR1 DFQATT and CDR2 SNEGSKA (reference sequence).

This clonotype has just a few counts. The rearrangement uses TRBV10-3 and TRBJ1-5; 9 bases agree with TRBD1. Germline values: CDR1 ENHRY, CDR2 SYGVKD. The V segment lost 4 bases and the J segment 4 bases; nucleotides outside the gene matches: 8. This CDR3 has 16 amino acids. CDR3: CAISGTQGAGNQPQHF. As DNA, the CDR3 is TGTGCCATCAGTGGAACACAGGGGGCAGGGAATCAGCCCCAGCATTTT.

The chain couples TRBV28 to TRBJ2-3, with D possibly being TRBD2 (6 bases). Looked up from germline, CDR1 is MDHEN and CDR2 is SYDVKM. This CDR3 has 15 amino acids. Trimming cost V 1 base and J 4 bases, with 12 bases left between them. Here the CDR3 DNA reads TGTGCCAGCAGTTTATCCGGGAGTTCGGCAGATACGCAGTATTTT. Translating gives CASSLSGSSADTQYF.

Of note for this clonotype: Compared with germline, one end of the junction differs, possibly owing to a read error. This chain joins TRBV7-7 and TRBJ2-7; D may correspond to TRBD1 or TRBD2 (5 bases each). The germline gives CDR1 SSHAT, CDR2 FNYEAQ (reference sequence). The CDR3 extends over 13 amino acids. The CDR3 reads CASSQGPSAEQYF. As DNA, the CDR3 is TGTGCTAGCAGCCAGGGACCCTCTGCCGAGCAGTACTTC.

This clonotype turned up a few times. V is TRBV7-8 and J is TRBJ2-1; TRBD2 might be the D (6 bases). The CDR3 is 14 residues long. Trimming pared 1 base from V and 16 bases from J, leaving 20 bases between. Germline lookup yields CDR1 SGHVS and CDR2 FQNEAQ. The CDR3 is CASSLVTGAMSLFF. DNA for the CDR3: TGTGCCAGCAGCTTAGTCACGGGAGCAATGAGCCTCTTCTTC. Supplemented by reference TRBV7-8 and TRBJ2-1, the full variable domain reads GAGVSQSPRYKVAKRGQDVALRCDPISGHVSLFWYQQALGQGPEFLTYFQNEAQLDKSGLPSDRFFAERPEGSVSTLKIQRTQQEDSAVYLCASSLVTGAMSLFFGPGTRLTVL.

This clonotype has only a few counts. The rearrangement joins TRBV5-1 to TRBJ1-1; the D gene is possibly TRBD1 (5 bases). CDR1 is SGHRS and CDR2 is YFSETQ in the germline V gene. The germline V and J ends were trimmed by 0 bases and 6 bases, with 9 bases remaining between them. The CDR3 is 13 residues long. The CDR3 DNA reads as TGCGCCAGCAGCTTGGCAGGGTTGGCTGAAGCTTTCTTT. It is translated as CASSLAGLAEAFF.

The sample holds many counts of this clonotype. V and J are TRBV20-1 and TRBJ2-1; D not resolved. The CDR3 is 11 residues long. V shed 6 bases and J shed 8 bases, with 11 bases lying between them. Germline values: CDR1 DFQATT, CDR2 SNEGSKA (reference sequence). Here the CDR3 DNA reads TGCAGTGCAGGGCCGAAGGATGAGCAGTTCTTC. The encoded protein is CSAGPKDEQFF.

This clonotype showed up just a few times. The rearrangement uses TRBV5-1 and TRBJ2-7; tentative D call: TRBD2 (7 bases). Trimming pared 5 bases from V and 2 bases from J, leaving 14 bases between. This CDR3 is 14 amino acids long. Per germline, CDR1 SGHRS and CDR2 YFSETQ. The CDR3 region has the DNA TGCGCCAGCAGAGGGGGGGCTGGGACCTACGAGCAGTACTTC. Translation: CASRGGAGTYEQYF. The entire variable domain, with the rest obtained from reference TRBV5-1 and TRBJ2-7, is as follows: KAGVTQTPRYLIKTRGQQVTLSCSPISGHRSVSWYQQTPGQGLQFLFEYFSETQRNKGNFPGRFSGRQFSNSRSEMNVSTLELGDSALYLCASRGGAGTYEQYFGPGTRLTVT.